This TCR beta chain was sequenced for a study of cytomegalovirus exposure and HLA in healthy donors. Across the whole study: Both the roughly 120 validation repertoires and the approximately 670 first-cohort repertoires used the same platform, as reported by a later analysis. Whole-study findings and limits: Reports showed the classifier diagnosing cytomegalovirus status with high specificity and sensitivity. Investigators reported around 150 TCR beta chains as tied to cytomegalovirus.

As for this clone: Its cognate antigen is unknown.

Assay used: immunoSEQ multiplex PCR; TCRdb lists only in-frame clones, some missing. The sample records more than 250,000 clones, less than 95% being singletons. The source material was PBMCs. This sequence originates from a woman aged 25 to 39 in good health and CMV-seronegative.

For the CDR3, the DNA is TGTGCCAGCAGTTACCTGCCGGGACAGTCATTATCAGGGGCCAACGTCCTGACTTTC. Its protein is CASSYLPGQSLSGANVLTF. The chain uses TRBV27 and TRBJ2-6, with 7 bases that match TRBD1. Germline V gives CDR1 MNHEY, CDR2 SMNVEV (reference sequence). The CDR3 loop spans 19 amino acids. After removal of 4 bases from V and 4 bases from J, the junction contained 16 bases not matched to a gene.